This entry lists 27 T cell receptor beta chains sequenced from one sample in a study of T cells after yellow fever vaccination. TCRdb called the 5' RACE reads again in MiXCR, with one record for every CDR3 protein. The top ten hold about a sixth of the sample, which has more than 250,000 distinct CDR3 sequences, around 6.8% seen once. The material was PBMCs, obtained roughly 47 days after the first yellow fever vaccination. All receptors come from a man younger than 30 who received the YFV17D yellow fever vaccine.

This clonotype was recorded many times. The V gene is TRBV29-1, the J gene TRBJ2-2; D gene unclear. Germline CDR1 SQVTM, CDR2 ANQGSEA. The CDR3 loop spans 12 amino acids. V lost 7 bases and J 6 bases, leaving 12 bases between the germline ends. As DNA, the CDR3 is TGCAGCGCTTACCACACCGCCGGGGAGCTGTTTTTT. This sequence encodes CSAYHTAGELFF.

CDR3 bases: TGTGCCAGCAGCCCGCAGGGGTTACCGTACGAGCAGTACGTC. This translates into CASSPQGLPYEQYV. The chain combines TRBV13 with TRBJ2-7, with D maybe TRBD1 (6 bases). V lost 5 bases to trimming and J lost 4 bases, with 15 bases between them. From germline, CDR1 is PRHDT and CDR2 FYEKMQ (reference sequence). The CDR3 loop spans 14 amino acids.

This clonotype was picked up a small number of times. The J gene is TRBJ1-5, the V gene TRBV20-1, with 7 bases lining up with TRBD1. CDR3 size: 12 residues. Germline V gene lookup returns CDR1 DFQATT and CDR2 SNEGSKA (reference sequence). Trimming cost V 1 base and J 8 bases; bases outside gene matches: 2. Written as DNA, the CDR3 is TGCAGTGCTAGAGGAGGGGGCAAGCCCCAGCATTTT. Its protein is CSARGGGKPQHF.

V and J are TRBV14 and TRBJ2-3, with TRBD2 as a possible D gene (5 bases). The CDR3 totals 15 residues. Trimming pared 6 bases from V and 3 bases from J, leaving 16 bases between. CDR1 is SGHDN, CDR2 FVKESK, per germline. The CDR3 is CASRRAVSRTDTQYF. CDR3 sequence (DNA): TGTGCCAGCAGGCGAGCGGTGTCTAGAACAGATACGCAGTATTTT.

V usage is TRBV12-5 and J usage is TRBJ2-3; 10 bases fit TRBD2. CDR3 length equals 17 residues. Germline lookup yields CDR1 LGHNT and CDR2 FRNRAP. Trimming cost V 3 bases and J 1 base; bases outside gene matches: 7. Written as DNA, the CDR3 is TGTGCTAGTGGTTTATCCCTAGCGGGGGCCCGCACAGATACGCAGTATTTT. Amino acids: CASGLSLAGARTDTQYF.

This clonotype was counted only a few times. The chain joins TRBV6-4 to TRBJ2-1; D ambiguous. The CDR3 runs 13 residues. V was trimmed by 6 bases and J by 11 bases, leaving 17 bases between them. In germline, CDR1 is MRHNA, CDR2 SNTAGT. CDR3 protein: CASSPWEQPKQFF. For the CDR3, the DNA is TGTGCCAGCAGCCCCTGGGAACAGCCAAAGCAGTTCTTC.

The chain recombines TRBV7-2 with TRBJ2-7, with 8 bases aligning to TRBD2. Trimming removed 5 bases from V and 6 bases from J; junction bases left unmatched: 6. CDR1 is SGHTA and CDR2 is FQGNSA in the germline V gene. The CDR3 runs 13 residues. The DNA for the CDR3 is TGTGCCAGCAGCACGCGGGGGGTCGGCGAGCAGTACTTC. It specifies CASSTRGVGEQYF.

This clonotype was picked up a small number of times. This sequence joins TRBV6-5 and TRBJ1-5; 8 nucleotides line up with TRBD1. V gave up 4 bases and J gave up 5 bases; unmatched junction bases: 7. The CDR3 covers 15 residues. The V gene's germline CDR1 is MNHEY and CDR2 SVGAGI. CDR3 protein: CASSSTGGDYQPQHF. The CDR3 DNA is TGTGCCAGCAGTTCCACAGGGGGAGATTATCAGCCCCAGCATTTT.

In this sample, this clonotype turned up a few times. This chain uses TRBV6-1 with TRBJ1-1; D is unclear. Trimming left V 5 bases short and J 6 bases short, with 7 bases between. This CDR3 is 11 amino acids long. The germline CDR1 and CDR2 sequences are MNHNS and SASEGT. The CDR3 region is CASSFWAEAFF. Written as DNA, the CDR3 is TGTGCCAGCAGTTTTTGGGCTGAAGCTTTCTTT.

This clonotype was picked up a small number of times. The chain carries TRBV7-9 and TRBJ2-7; TRBD2 matches 9 bases. Per the germline V gene, CDR1 is SEHNR and CDR2 is FQNEAQ (reference sequence). Losses at the gene ends were 5 bases for V and 6 bases for J; bases not matched to a gene: 2. CDR3 size: 12 residues. CDR3 residues: CASSPAGGEQYV. CDR3 coding DNA: TGTGCCAGCAGCCCAGCGGGAGGCGAGCAGTACGTC.

This clonotype turned up a few times. The J gene is TRBJ1-3, the V gene TRBV10-3; the match to TRBD1 covers 7 bases. CDR3 length equals 15 residues. The V and J ends lost 0 bases and 6 bases, in that order; junction bases with no gene match: 5. Germline V gene sequence: CDR1 ENHRY, CDR2 SYGVKD. CDR3 sequence reads: CAISESRTGVNTIYF. CDR3 DNA sequence: TGTGCCATCAGTGAGTCCCGGACAGGTGTAAACACCATATATTTT.

This clonotype was detected ten times or more. As DNA, the CDR3 is TGCAGTGCCGGGACAGGGTCCTACGAGCAGTACTTC. Translated, it gives CSAGTGSYEQYF. The chain has TRBV20-1 and TRBJ2-7, with 9 bases matching TRBD1. Germline V lookup: CDR1 DFQATT, CDR2 SNEGSKA (reference sequence). The junction had 1 base not matched to a gene; V was cut back by 6 bases and J by 1 base. The CDR3 length is 12 residues.

The sample holds many counts of this clonotype. The chain joins TRBV30 to TRBJ1-1; D gene uncertain. The CDR3 has 11 amino acids. CDR1 and CDR2 from the germline V gene are GTSNPN and SVGIG (reference sequence). V was clipped by 4 bases and J by 2 bases, with 5 bases between them. Here the CDR3 reads CAWNRNTEAFF. The CDR3 DNA is TGTGCCTGGAATAGAAACACTGAAGCTTTCTTT.

The gene calls are TRBV7-9 and TRBJ2-2, with D perhaps TRBD1 (5 bases). Germline CDR1 and CDR2: SEHNR and FQNEAQ (reference sequence). Trimming took off 1 base at V and 1 base at J, with 13 bases between the two ends. This CDR3 spans 17 amino acids. The CDR3 bases are TGTGCCAGCAGCTTAGAGGTTGGGCAGGGGAACACCGGGGAGCTGTTTTTT. This sequence encodes CASSLEVGQGNTGELFF.

This clonotype was observed many times. CDR3 region: CSAGVVRAGTAYEQYF. CDR3 in DNA: TGCAGTGCTGGAGTTGTAAGGGCGGGGACGGCCTACGAGCAGTACTTC. This sequence joins TRBV20-1 and TRBJ2-7; perhaps TRBD2 as D (6 bases). CDR1 DFQATT and CDR2 SNEGSKA come from the germline V gene (reference sequence). The CDR3 has 16 residues. V lost 5 bases, J lost 2 bases, and 22 bases lay in between.

At least ten counts were recorded for this clonotype. The chain carries TRBV3-1 and TRBJ2-1; 12 nucleotides match TRBD2. The CDR3 length is 20 residues. V was clipped by 3 bases and J by 4 bases; unmatched bases: 16. Germline CDR1 and CDR2: LGHDT and YNNKEL (reference sequence). In DNA form, the CDR3 reads TGTGCCAGCAGCCACCCAGCTAGCGGGGGGGACCACCCCTATTACAATGAGCAGTTCTTC. This sequence encodes CASSHPASGGDHPYYNEQFF.

This chain links TRBV18 with TRBJ2-1, with unresolved D. This CDR3 has 13 amino acids. Germline CDR1 reads KGHSH; CDR2 reads LQKENI. V was cut by 4 bases and J by 8 bases, with 12 bases left in between. The CDR3 DNA reads as TGTGCCAGCTCACTAGGGTATCTCGATGAGCAGTTCTTC. Translated, it gives CASSLGYLDEQFF.

This clonotype has more than one count but fewer than ten. J is TRBJ1-1 and V is TRBV6-5; D is unresolved. Germline CDR1 is MNHEY and CDR2 is SVGAGI. The CDR3 loop spans 15 amino acids. V dropped 0 bases and J dropped 2 bases, with 10 bases sitting between them. CDR3 amino acids: CASSYSAATNTEAFF. The CDR3 coding sequence is TGTGCCAGCAGTTACTCGGCAGCAACTAACACTGAAGCTTTCTTT.

The chain combines TRBV7-2 with TRBJ2-1; TRBD2 matches at 10 bases. Germline CDR1 is SGHTA and CDR2 is FQGNSA. The ends lost 3 bases at V and 9 bases at J; junction bases unmatched: 8. The CDR3 spans 15 residues. CDR3 loop: CASSFPAGGLGEQFF. The CDR3, as DNA: TGTGCCAGCAGCTTCCCAGCGGGGGGGCTTGGTGAGCAGTTCTTC.

The sample holds a few counts of this clonotype. V is TRBV7-2 and J is TRBJ2-5; 7 nucleotides agree with TRBD2. V was pared by 1 base and J by 7 bases, with 3 bases of the junction left unmatched. Per germline, CDR1 SGHTA and CDR2 FQGNSA. The CDR3 is 13 amino acids. CDR3 protein: CASSLGREGTQYF. CDR3 nucleotide sequence: TGTGCCAGCAGCTTAGGAAGGGAGGGGACCCAGTACTTC.

The chain couples TRBV5-1 to TRBJ2-2; 14 bases align to TRBD2. Germline values: CDR1 SGHRS, CDR2 YFSETQ. The CDR3 runs to 18 residues. V dropped 2 bases and J dropped 4; count of bases not matched to a gene: 7. The CDR3 sequence: CASSFTTGLAGVTGELFF. CDR3 bases: TGCGCCAGCAGCTTCACCACGGGACTAGCGGGGGTCACCGGGGAGCTGTTTTTT.

This clonotype was counted only a few times. V and J are TRBV5-5 and TRBJ2-7; 7 positions agree with TRBD1. J gave up 4 bases and V 4 bases, and 14 bases lay outside the gene matches. Germline V gene data show CDR1 as SGHKS and CDR2 as YYEKEE (reference sequence). The CDR3 totals 16 residues. In DNA form, the CDR3 reads TGTGCCAGCAGCCGTGCACGTTTGGGCAGGGGGTACGAGCAGTACGTC. It encodes CASSRARLGRGYEQYV.

The table lists this clonotype with a few counts. The V gene is TRBV7-9, the J gene TRBJ2-1; 7 positions agree with TRBD1. In germline, CDR1 is SEHNR, CDR2 FQNEAQ (reference sequence). V was pared by 3 bases and J by 4 bases, with 12 bases of the junction left unmatched. The CDR3 sequence is 17 residues long. The CDR3 sequence: CASSFLPGQLAYNEQFF. The CDR3 DNA is TGTGCCAGCAGCTTTTTACCGGGACAGTTAGCTTACAATGAGCAGTTCTTC.

This clonotype was found many times. The CDR3 DNA follows: TGTGCCAGCAGTTTCAGCGGCGGGGGGCGTTACAATGAGCAGTTCTTC. This gives the protein CASSFSGGGRYNEQFF. V and J are TRBV12-3 or TRBV12-4 and TRBJ2-1, with 8 nucleotides matching TRBD2. V gave up 3 bases and J gave up 4 bases; unmatched junction bases: 8. The CDR3 runs to 16 residues.

This clonotype was seen only a few times. This chain links TRBV6-1 with TRBJ1-1; TRBD1 aligns across 8 bases. V dropped 5 bases and J dropped 7; count of bases not matched to a gene: 6. The CDR3 totals 13 residues. Germline assignment: CDR1 MNHNS and CDR2 SASEGT. The DNA for the CDR3 is TGTGCCAGCAGTCGACAGGGGACGGTTGAAGCTTTCTTT. As protein: CASSRQGTVEAFF.

The CDR3 DNA follows: TGCGCCAGCAGCTGGCGGAGCGGGGGAGAGTACGAGCAGTACTTC. Protein sequence: CASSWRSGGEYEQYF. V usage is TRBV4-1 and J usage is TRBJ2-7; 8 nucleotides agree with TRBD2. Per the germline V gene, CDR1 is MGHRA and CDR2 is YSYEKL. The CDR3 length is 15 residues. Trimming removed 5 bases from V and 4 bases from J; junction bases left unmatched: 10.

The rearrangement joins TRBV20-1 to TRBJ1-5; D gene ambiguous. V was trimmed by 0 bases and J by 0 bases, leaving 9 bases between them. Per germline, CDR1 DFQATT and CDR2 SNEGSKA (reference sequence). The CDR3 spans 15 residues. The CDR3: CSARDVFYSNQPQHF. As DNA, the CDR3 is TGCAGTGCTAGAGACGTGTTTTATAGCAATCAGCCCCAGCATTTT.